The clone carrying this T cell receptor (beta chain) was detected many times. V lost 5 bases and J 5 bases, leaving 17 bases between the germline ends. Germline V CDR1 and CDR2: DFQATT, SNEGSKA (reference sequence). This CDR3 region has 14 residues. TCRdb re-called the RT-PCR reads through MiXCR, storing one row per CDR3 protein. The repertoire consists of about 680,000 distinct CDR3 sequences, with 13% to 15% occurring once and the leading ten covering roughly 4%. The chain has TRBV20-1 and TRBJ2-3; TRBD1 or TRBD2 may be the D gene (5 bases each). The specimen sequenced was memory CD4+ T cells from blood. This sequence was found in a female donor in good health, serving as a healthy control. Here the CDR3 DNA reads TGCAGTGCTCCTAGGGGCTCCGCGGGAGATACGCAGTATTTT. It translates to CSAPRGSAGDTQYF.